This entry describes one TCR beta chain. What it binds is not known. The treatment was: roughly 11-day PBMC culture with coronavirus spike peptide pools or control peptides (ViraFEST assay). First, ViraFEST expanded antigen-specific T cells with peptide pools, and next it sequenced the TCRs. This specimen belongs to a study of vaccination and CD4 T cells after COVID-19. For the study at large: Every culture used as a control got a CEFX pool, an HIV-1 Nef pool, or no peptide.

Sequenced with the Oncomine TCR Beta short-read assay was DNA taken from cultured CD4+ T cells. MiXCR, run by TCRdb on the PCR reads, gives a single entry per CDR3 protein. In the table there are over 10,000 distinct CDR3 sequences, approximately 47% of which are singletons. Overall study findings and caveats: 304 of 307 vaccine-specific clones from convalescent patients were spike mono-reactive.

Germline values: CDR1 KGHDR, CDR2 SFDVKD. Trimming at V came to 4 bases and at J to 10 bases, leaving 8 bases not matched to a gene. The CDR3 is 15 residues long. The genes are TRBV24-1 and TRBJ1-4; 10 bases align to TRBD1. Material for sequencing was cultured CD4+ T cells from blood. This TCR derives from a human donor with COVID-19. CDR3 region: CATSDPGQGRRKLFF. CDR3 nucleotide sequence: TGTGCCACCAGTGACCCGGGACAGGGGAGGCGAAAACTGTTTTTT.